This T cell receptor beta chain was retrieved from a study of identical twins. Whole-study findings and limits: It was out-of-frame TCR alpha sharing in monozygotic twins that models underestimated.

V was shortened by 3 bases and J by 1 base, with 11 bases between the two germline ends. The CDR3 is 15 residues long. Germline CDR1 reads SGHTA; CDR2 reads FQGNSA. Notes on this clonotype: The antigen is undetermined.

Each CDR3 protein gets one entry after TCRdb re-called the 5' RACE reads with MiXCR. The sample consists of a few hundred thousand distinct CDR3 sequences, nearly 10% of them appearing once. These data were likewise used in another study, on yellow fever vaccine responses in identical twins.

This chain uses TRBV7-2 with TRBJ2-3; a possible D gene is TRBD2 (5 bases). The sequenced sample was PBMCs. The sequence was collected from a woman younger than 30 in good health. The CDR3: CASSFRMRGTDTQYF. The CDR3 DNA reads as TGTGCCAGCAGCTTCCGTATGCGGGGCACAGATACGCAGTATTTT.